This TCR beta chain appears in the sequencing data of a study of T cell responses to AZD1222 COVID-19 vaccine. The CDR3 extends over 12 amino acids. V gave up 7 bases and J gave up 3 bases, with 10 bases separating them. Germline-derived CDR1 and CDR2 are MNHEY and SVGAGI. The table came from immunoSEQ multiplex PCR; TCRdb's copy has only in-frame clones and leaves some out. The sample has 100,000 or so clones; more than 75% are singletons. The sequence was obtained from an adult in good health. Sequencing was performed on peripheral blood, taken on day 0 of AZD1222 vaccination. J is TRBJ2-7 and V is TRBV6-5; tentatively, D is TRBD1 (5 bases). CDR3 sequence (DNA): TGTGCCAGCATTAAACAGGACTACGAGCAGTACTTC. Amino acid sequence: CASIKQDYEQYF.